The 9 T cell receptor beta chains below all came from one sample that was sequenced in a study of shared clonotypes between healthy human individuals. Here immunoSEQ multiplex PCR was the method, and the copy in TCRdb shows in-frame clones only, minus some. The sample has over 2,000,000 clones, about 93% seen once. CD8 cells regarded as naive lacked CD45RO, were positively chosen for CCR7, and omitted terminally differentiated effector memory CD45RA+ cells. The material sequenced was naive CD8+ T cells from PBMCs. The receptors here all came from a young man in good health. Some clones in this sample may be carry-over from other donors' samples.

V and J are TRBV5-1 and TRBJ2-1; 14 nucleotides agree with TRBD2. The CDR3 covers 15 residues. J was trimmed by 6 bases and V by 4 bases; bases with no gene match: 3. CDR1 and CDR2 from the germline V gene are SGHRS and YFSETQ. As DNA, the CDR3 is TGCGCCAGCAGCCCAGGACTAGCGGGAGGCAATGAGCAGTTCTTC. It codes for CASSPGLAGGNEQFF.

Comment on this clone: This sample also contains other DNA sequences that code for the same CDR3. J is TRBJ2-3 and V is TRBV27; no reliable D call. V was clipped by 5 bases and J by 2 bases, with 5 bases between them. The CDR3 length is 12 residues. Per the germline V gene, CDR1 is MNHEY and CDR2 is SMNVEV (reference sequence). CDR3 DNA: TGTGCCAGCAGTCCACACACAGATACGCAGTATTTT. The encoded protein is CASSPHTDTQYF.

This clone was counted once. This chain joins TRBV10-1 and TRBJ2-3, with D perhaps TRBD1 (5 bases). Germline values: CDR1 WNHNN, CDR2 SYGVQD (reference sequence). The CDR3 is 17 residues long. The ends were cut back, 0 bases at V and 2 bases at J, with 15 bases in the middle. The CDR3 DNA reads TGCGCCAGCAGTGAGTCGACAGTTCTAGACACCACAGATACGCAGTATTTT. Translated, it gives CASSESTVLDTTDTQYF.

The chain combines TRBV25-1 with TRBJ2-7; D not certain. Germline V CDR1 and CDR2: MGHDK, SYGVNS. Trimming removed 5 bases at V and 3 bases at J, with 8 bases between. This CDR3 comprises 12 residues. The CDR3 nucleotides are TGTGCCAGCAGTTACAGCCGCTACGAGCAGTACTTC. This codes for CASSYSRYEQYF.

The rearrangement joins TRBV19 to TRBJ1-2; D call uncertain. Trimming shortened V by 2 bases and J by 4 bases, and 11 bases separated the two germline ends. Germline lookup yields CDR1 LNHDA and CDR2 SQIVND (reference sequence). CDR3 length: 14 amino acids. The chain's CDR3 is CASSIRREPYGYTF. The CDR3, as DNA: TGTGCCAGTAGTATACGACGGGAGCCCTATGGCTACACCTTC.

CDR3: CASSSPQKAHEQYF. For the CDR3, the DNA is TGTGCCAGCAGTAGTCCTCAAAAAGCCCACGAGCAGTACTTC. The J gene is TRBJ2-7, the V gene TRBV7-9; D remains ambiguous. Deletions cut 6 bases from V and 5 bases from J, with 17 bases between. This CDR3 is 14 amino acids long. Germline values: CDR1 SEHNR, CDR2 FQNEAQ (reference sequence).

In nucleotides, the CDR3 is TGCAGCGTTGAAATGGGTAGCGGGAGGCCCTACAATGAGCAGTTCTTC. Its protein is CSVEMGSGRPYNEQFF. This chain connects TRBV29-1 to TRBJ2-1; the match to TRBD2 covers 10 bases. With 2 bases clipped from V and 2 bases from J, the junction kept 6 bases outside the gene matches. Germline V gene lookup returns CDR1 SQVTM and CDR2 ANQGSEA. The CDR3 covers 16 residues.

V and J are TRBV19 and TRBJ1-1; D gene uncertain. Germline CDR1 reads LNHDA; CDR2 reads SQIVND (reference sequence). With 8 bases removed from V and 2 bases from J, the gap between germline ends came to 21 bases. This CDR3 region has 16 residues. The CDR3 sequence is CASFMSRSADNTEAFF. CDR3 nucleotides: TGTGCCAGTTTTATGTCTCGGTCCGCCGACAACACTGAAGCTTTCTTT.

This chain uses TRBV7-9 with TRBJ1-2, with 7 nucleotides matching TRBD1. Germline V lookup: CDR1 SEHNR, CDR2 FQNEAQ (reference sequence). V was clipped by 1 base and J by 8 bases; unmatched bases: 7. The CDR3 totals 14 residues. This chain's CDR3 is CASSLGGQLLGYTF. The DNA for the CDR3 is TGTGCCAGCAGCTTAGGGGGACAGCTTTTAGGCTACACCTTC. The whole variable domain, filled in from reference TRBV7-9 and TRBJ1-2, reads DTGVSQNPRHKITKRGQNVTFRCDPISEHNRLYWYRQTLGQGPEFLTYFQNEAQLEKSRLLSDRFSAERPKGSFSTLEIQRTEQGDSAMYLCASSLGGQLLGYTFGSGTRLTVV.